This paragraph reports one T cell receptor (beta chain). This receptor's antigen is unknown. Base quality data are lacking; no much larger clone is found one base away. This record comes from a study of cytomegalovirus exposure and HLA in healthy donors (TCRdb year 2017). With regard to the full study: According to an earlier analysis of around 600 of the donors, about 180 million T cells yielded over 100 million unique TCR beta sequences and 276 Gb of sequence data. An early release covering roughly 580 HLA-typed donors comprised about 320 gigabases of sequencing data and roughly 85 million unique TCR sequences. Of the roughly 400 genotyped donors, approximately 81% were placed in the genetic ancestry cluster associated with self-reported Caucasian donors. The study aimed to test whether signatures of past pathogen exposure could be identified by cataloging public T cell receptors. Using immunosequencing, the study profiled T cell repertoires from 500 to 800 subjects and related those repertoires to cytomegalovirus serostatus. In addition to the first cohort of roughly 670 subjects, a separate validation cohort of under 150 different subjects was used. To predict cytomegalovirus infection status, the study brought together high-throughput TCR immunosequencing, statistical association of individual TCRs with disease status, and machine learning. A later analysis re-analyzed previously published TCR beta repertoires from about 600 donors and added high-resolution HLA genotyping to study TCR occurrence patterns. Rather than using new phenotypic data, the later analysis identified candidate immune exposures from TCR beta sequences and from how often those sequences occurred across donors. In an earlier analysis of about 590 of the donors, high-throughput TCR beta sequencing was used to judge whether each TCR beta V gene segment behaved as functional or pseudogenic. Alongside the repertoire data, information on donor age, sex, ethnicity and CMV serostatus was compiled. A later genetic analysis used genome-wide SNP genotypes for about 65% of the roughly 670 donors, treating that subset as a discovery cohort. All discovery cohort repertoires had been generated using a single sequencing platform. HLA typing covered class I and class II loci at four-digit resolution. The number of typed donors differed by locus: roughly 620-640 for A, B, C, DRB1 and DQB1; 500 to 550 for DQA1; 606 for DPA1; and about 470 for DPB1. Roughly five DR-DQ haplotypes were handled as single units for association and clustering because linkage in the cohort was strong. Among roughly 400 genotyped donors of the cohort, an average of about 240,000 unique TCR beta nucleotide sequences was sequenced per donor, of which roughly 18% were non-productive. What the research found in general, with its limitations: Because HLA typing was missing for some donors at each locus, association tests included only the typed subset. Because counts were too low, roughly 17 rarely observed V segments, including chromosome 9 orphons, were left out of the earlier analysis of over 550 of the donors. When HLA alleles, especially DR and DQ, strongly co-occurred, TCR associations were difficult to assign to individual alleles. In both the original and validation cohorts, the classifier was reported to diagnose cytomegalovirus status with high specificity and sensitivity. In vitro tests confirmed that a few of the cytomegalovirus-associated TCR beta chains recognize cytomegalovirus antigens. Most TCR sequences were seen in very few donors, while some public TCRs were found in many individuals. In a later genetic analysis, fewer N-insertions in productive TCRs were reported among donors in an Asian-associated ancestry cluster than the roughly 710-donor mean. In an earlier analysis of 587 of the donors, most TCR beta V segments appeared in productive rearrangements about 87% or about 30% of the time, broadly matching IMGT annotations. A later genetic analysis associated a missense DCLRE1C variant with V-gene and J-gene trimming of TCR beta chains, and an independent cohort replicated the association. This cohort had only TCR beta chains sequenced, and the lack of alpha or paired-chain data limited which features could be detected. Specific HLA alleles were associated with 15,000 to 20,000 TCR beta sequences at a false discovery rate of 0.05 in a later analysis. Presence/absence analyses assumed roughly uniform sequencing depth across donors, an assumption that may not hold. In a later analysis, HLA-associated TCR beta chains showed more clonal expansion and lower generation probabilities than non-associated chains that were equally common. The sequencing pipeline was judged likely to have produced a cluster of highly shared sequence variants as a technical artifact. In a later analysis, TCR association rates were found to vary across HLA loci, with the most associated TCRs seen for DRB1 alleles and the fewest for HLA-C alleles. Correlated functional status among segregating V segments might be attributable to linkage disequilibrium, but an unknown experimental factor could not be ruled out. It was suggested by the authors that the approach could potentially be generalized to other disease states and immunological phenotypes. In a later analysis, most CMV-associated TCR beta chains were found to appear HLA-restricted, with HLA associations seemingly driven largely by CMV exposure. Because the 87-base-pair reads could not distinguish some IMGT-functional V segments, including TRBV6-2 and TRBV6-3, those segments were excluded. For the cohort, immune exposure information was limited to CMV serostatus. The study listed 150 to 200 TCR beta chains as associated with cytomegalovirus. A further reported finding was that TCR beta sequences accurately predicted the HLA-A and HLA-B alleles for most subjects in the first cohort. According to a later analysis, parvovirus B19, influenza, CMV and Epstein-Barr virus appeared linked to several top co-occurrence clusters.

There are 14 amino acids in the CDR3, from cysteine to phenylalanine inclusive. Just CDR3 DNA is preserved here, 42 bases in frame from base 1. CDR1 and CDR2 are drawn from the germline V gene (reference sequence): LNHDA, SQIVND. V has 4 bases trimmed and J has 5 bases trimmed; junction bases matching no gene number 7. The cohort comprised some 680 healthy bone marrow donors. All cohort members were sampled while nominally healthy, although unrecorded immune exposures were likely present. The donor was CMV seropositive and belonged to the group of more than 250 seropositive cohort members. A peripheral blood sample was provided by each donor, and peripheral blood mononuclear cells were used for TCR beta sequencing. The Qiagen DNeasy Blood Extraction Kit was used to extract genomic DNA from the blood cell samples. Libraries were made using the immunoSEQ multiplex PCR assay. A mixture of 60 forward primers for TCR Vbeta segments and 13 reverse primers for TCR Jbeta segments was used in the multiplex PCR. A multiplex PCR assay on genomic DNA amplified the CDR3 region of rearranged TCR beta genes. The Illumina HiSeq System was used to sequence the amplified TCR beta libraries as 87-base-pair reads. The authors' analysis ran thus. A later analysis counted about 80 million unique TCR beta chains across the 550 to 750 repertoires, and some 11 million of these chains were shared by at least two donors. Raw reads were error-corrected and collapsed into unique sequences with a nearest-neighbor algorithm that merged closely related sequences to remove PCR and sequencing errors. Alignment of CDR3 sequences to IMGT reference sequences was used to assign V, D and J gene segments. For a sequence to be retained, at least a six-nucleotide match to both a V gene segment and a J gene segment was required. Rearrangements were classified as productive when the CDR3 lacked stop codons and remained in frame with V and J, and all other rearrangements were classified as non-productive. Following IMGT convention, CDR3 was defined as the stretch from the second conserved V-encoded cysteine up to the conserved J-encoded phenylalanine. Sequences without an unambiguous match to a single V gene segment were excluded from the earlier analysis of approximately 600 of the donors. An earlier analysis of approximately 590 of the donors called V segments functional above 56.7% productive rearrangements and segregating when the between-donor standard deviation exceeded 5%. A statistical classification framework was built for diagnosing cytomegalovirus status from the catalog of TCR beta chain sequences. V and J gene assignment, in a later analysis, came from comparing TCR nucleotide sequences with IMGT/GENE-DB human TR gene sequences. Using the TCRdist pipeline, a later analysis assigned CDR3 sequences along with most-parsimonious VDJ recombination scenarios. In a later analysis, each TCR beta chain was defined by its CDR3 amino acid sequence together with its V-gene family, and reads without a unique V-gene family were excluded. A later analysis removed roughly 590 highly shared, low-generation-probability nucleotide sequences to deal with suspected cross-contamination and a sequencing artifact. In a later analysis, a clonal expansion index for each public chain was calculated from normalized within-repertoire ranks of inferred template counts. Generation probabilities in a later analysis came from a VDJ recombination model fitted to out-of-frame rearrangements, and those results were checked against IGoR. In a later analysis, hypergeometric tests were used to score TCR-TCR, TCR-HLA and TCR-CMV co-occurrence, with a repertoire-size bias correction applied to TCR pairs. A later analysis estimated false discovery rates by permuting HLA or CMV assignments 20 times. In a later analysis, co-occurring TCRs were grouped with DBSCAN, and TCRdist sequence similarity was added when clustering was performed within HLA-allele-positive subsets. For co-occurrence clustering, repertoires with fewer than 30,000 or more than 120,000 public chains were excluded, along with four to six repertoires with anomalous nucleotide sharing. Sourced from immuneACCESS, this table was stored by TCRdb with only in-frame sequences that have V and J called. A share of the clones is absent; for the studies checked, an unresolved V gene accounts for under half, and the remainder has no known explanation. That table gives V, J and clone size, and the DNA gave D and trimming. The table for this sample lists 90,000 or so clones; 70% to 75% of them were counted only once. Of the sample, roughly 16% is held by the ten largest clones.

The sequence is built from TRBV19 and TRBJ2-5; TRBD2 lines up with 7 middle nucleotides. This clonotype was obtained from a woman aged 18-30 years in good health and CMV-seropositive. Sequenced input: PBMCs. CDR3 reads: CASSRAAGGETQYF. The nucleotide sequence is TGTGCCAGTAGTAGAGCGGCCGGGGGGGAGACCCAGTACTTC.